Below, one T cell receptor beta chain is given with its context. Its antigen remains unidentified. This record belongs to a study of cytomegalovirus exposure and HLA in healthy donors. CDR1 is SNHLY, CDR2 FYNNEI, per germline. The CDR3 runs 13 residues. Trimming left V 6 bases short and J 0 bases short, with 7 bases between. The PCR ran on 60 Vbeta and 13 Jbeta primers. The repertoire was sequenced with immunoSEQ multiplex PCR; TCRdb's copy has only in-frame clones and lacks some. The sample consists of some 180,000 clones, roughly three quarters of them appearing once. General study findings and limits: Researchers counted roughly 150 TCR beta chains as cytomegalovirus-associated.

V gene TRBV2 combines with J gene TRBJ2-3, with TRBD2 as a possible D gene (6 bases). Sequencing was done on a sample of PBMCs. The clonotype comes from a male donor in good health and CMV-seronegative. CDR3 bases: TGTGCCAGCAGGGGAGGTAGCACAGATACGCAGTATTTT. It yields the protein CASRGGSTDTQYF.